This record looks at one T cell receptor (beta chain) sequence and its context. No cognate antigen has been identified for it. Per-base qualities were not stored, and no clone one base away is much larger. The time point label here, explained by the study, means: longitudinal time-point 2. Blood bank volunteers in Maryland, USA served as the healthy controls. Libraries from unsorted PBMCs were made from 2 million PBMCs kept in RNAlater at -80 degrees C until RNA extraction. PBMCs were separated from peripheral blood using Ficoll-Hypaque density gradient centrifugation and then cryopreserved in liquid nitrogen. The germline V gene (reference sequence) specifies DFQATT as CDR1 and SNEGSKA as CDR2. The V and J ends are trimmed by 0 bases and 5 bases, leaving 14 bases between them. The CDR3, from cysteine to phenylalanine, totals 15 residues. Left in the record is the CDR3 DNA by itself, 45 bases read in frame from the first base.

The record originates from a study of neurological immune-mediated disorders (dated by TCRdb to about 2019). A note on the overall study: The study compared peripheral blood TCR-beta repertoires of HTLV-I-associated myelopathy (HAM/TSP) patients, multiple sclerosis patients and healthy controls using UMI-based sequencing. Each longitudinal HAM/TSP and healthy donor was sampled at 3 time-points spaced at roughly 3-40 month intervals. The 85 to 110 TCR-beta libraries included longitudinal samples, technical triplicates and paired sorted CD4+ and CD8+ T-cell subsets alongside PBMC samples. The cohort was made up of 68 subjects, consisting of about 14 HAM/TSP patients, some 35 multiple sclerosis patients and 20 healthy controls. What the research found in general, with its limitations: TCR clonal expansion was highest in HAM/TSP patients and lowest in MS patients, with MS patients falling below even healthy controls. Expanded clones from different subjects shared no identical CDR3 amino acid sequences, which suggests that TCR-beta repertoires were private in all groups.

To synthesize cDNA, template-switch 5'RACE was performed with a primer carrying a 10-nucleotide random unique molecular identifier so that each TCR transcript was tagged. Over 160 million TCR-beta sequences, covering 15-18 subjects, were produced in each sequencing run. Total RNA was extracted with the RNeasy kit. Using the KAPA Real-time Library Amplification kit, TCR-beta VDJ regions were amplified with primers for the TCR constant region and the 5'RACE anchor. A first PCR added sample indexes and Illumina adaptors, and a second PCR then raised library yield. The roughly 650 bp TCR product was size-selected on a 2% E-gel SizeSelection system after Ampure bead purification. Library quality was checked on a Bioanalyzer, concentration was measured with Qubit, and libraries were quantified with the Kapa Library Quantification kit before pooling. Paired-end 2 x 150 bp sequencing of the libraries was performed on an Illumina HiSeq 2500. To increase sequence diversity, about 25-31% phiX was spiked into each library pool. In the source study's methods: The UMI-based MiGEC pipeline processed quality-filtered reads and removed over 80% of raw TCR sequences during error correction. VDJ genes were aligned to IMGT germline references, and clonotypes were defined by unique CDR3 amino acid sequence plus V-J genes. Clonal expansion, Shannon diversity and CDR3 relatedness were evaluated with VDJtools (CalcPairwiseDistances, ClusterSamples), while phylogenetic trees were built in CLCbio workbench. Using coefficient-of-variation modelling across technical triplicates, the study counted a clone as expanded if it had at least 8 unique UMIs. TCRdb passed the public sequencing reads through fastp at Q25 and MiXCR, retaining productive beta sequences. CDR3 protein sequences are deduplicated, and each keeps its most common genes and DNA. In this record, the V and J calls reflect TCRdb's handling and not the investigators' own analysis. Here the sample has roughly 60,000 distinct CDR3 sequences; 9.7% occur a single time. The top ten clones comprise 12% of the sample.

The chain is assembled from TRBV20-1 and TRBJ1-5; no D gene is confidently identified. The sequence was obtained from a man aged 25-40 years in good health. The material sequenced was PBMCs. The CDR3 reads CSARDFSGRDQPQHF. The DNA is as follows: TGCAGTGCTAGAGATTTTTCAGGAAGGGATCAGCCCCAGCATTTT.